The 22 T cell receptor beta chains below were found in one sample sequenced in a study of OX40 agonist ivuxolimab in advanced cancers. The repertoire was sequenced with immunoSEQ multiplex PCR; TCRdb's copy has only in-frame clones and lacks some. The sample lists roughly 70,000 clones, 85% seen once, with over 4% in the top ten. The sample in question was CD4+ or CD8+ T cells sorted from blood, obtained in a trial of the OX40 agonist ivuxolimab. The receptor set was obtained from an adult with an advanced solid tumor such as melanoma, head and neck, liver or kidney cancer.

DNA for the CDR3: TGTGCCAGCAGCTTAGAACAGGGTATCTCTGGGGCCAACGTCCTGACTTTC. Amino acids: CASSLEQGISGANVLTF. The chain combines TRBV7-9 with TRBJ2-6; D possibly corresponds to TRBD1 (6 bases). This CDR3 region has 17 residues. Trimming removed 1 base from V and 0 bases from J, with 10 bases in between. Germline lookup yields CDR1 SEHNR and CDR2 FQNEAQ (reference sequence).

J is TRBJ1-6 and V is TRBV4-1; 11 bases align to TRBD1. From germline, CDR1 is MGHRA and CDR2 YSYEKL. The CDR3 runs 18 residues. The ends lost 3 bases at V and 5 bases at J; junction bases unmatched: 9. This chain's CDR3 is CASSHRPGQGDHNSPLHF. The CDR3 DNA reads TGCGCCAGCAGCCACAGGCCGGGACAGGGGGATCATAATTCACCCCTCCACTTT.

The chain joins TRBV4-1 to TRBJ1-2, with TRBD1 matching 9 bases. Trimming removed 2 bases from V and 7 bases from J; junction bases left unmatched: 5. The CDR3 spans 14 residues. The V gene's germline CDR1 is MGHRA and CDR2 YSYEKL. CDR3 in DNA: TGCGCCAGCAGCCAAAGCGGGACAGGGATTGGCTACACCTTC. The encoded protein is CASSQSGTGIGYTF.

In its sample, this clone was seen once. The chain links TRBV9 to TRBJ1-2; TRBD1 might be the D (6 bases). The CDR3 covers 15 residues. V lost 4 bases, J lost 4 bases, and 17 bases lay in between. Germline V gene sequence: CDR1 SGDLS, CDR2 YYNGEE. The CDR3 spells CASSKDRQPSYGYTF. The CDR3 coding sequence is TGTGCCAGCAGCAAGGACAGACAGCCCTCCTATGGCTACACCTTC.

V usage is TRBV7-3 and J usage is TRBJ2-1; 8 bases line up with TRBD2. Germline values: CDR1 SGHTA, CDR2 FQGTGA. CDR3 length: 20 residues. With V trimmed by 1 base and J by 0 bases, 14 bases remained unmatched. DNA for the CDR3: TGTGCCAGCAGCTTAAGAGGACTAGCCTTTGGTTCGAGCTCCTACAATGAGCAGTTCTTC. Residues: CASSLRGLAFGSSSYNEQFF.

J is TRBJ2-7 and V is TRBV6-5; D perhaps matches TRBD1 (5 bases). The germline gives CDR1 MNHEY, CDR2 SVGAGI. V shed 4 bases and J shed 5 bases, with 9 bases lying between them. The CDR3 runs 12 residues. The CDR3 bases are TGTGCCAGCAGTTCTAGGGGTCACGAGCAGTACTTC. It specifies CASSSRGHEQYF.

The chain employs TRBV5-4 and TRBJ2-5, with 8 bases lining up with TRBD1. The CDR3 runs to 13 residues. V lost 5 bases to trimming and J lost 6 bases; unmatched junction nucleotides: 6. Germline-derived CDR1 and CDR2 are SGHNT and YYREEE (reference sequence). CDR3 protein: CASSAGGGKTQYF. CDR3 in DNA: TGTGCCAGCAGTGCAGGGGGCGGGAAGACCCAGTACTTC.

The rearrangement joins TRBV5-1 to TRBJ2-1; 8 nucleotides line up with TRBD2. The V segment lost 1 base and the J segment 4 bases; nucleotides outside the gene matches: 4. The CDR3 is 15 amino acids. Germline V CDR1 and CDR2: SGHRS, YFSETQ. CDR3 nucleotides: TGCGCCAGCAGCTTGAACAAGCGGGGGTACAATGAGCAGTTCTTC. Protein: CASSLNKRGYNEQFF.

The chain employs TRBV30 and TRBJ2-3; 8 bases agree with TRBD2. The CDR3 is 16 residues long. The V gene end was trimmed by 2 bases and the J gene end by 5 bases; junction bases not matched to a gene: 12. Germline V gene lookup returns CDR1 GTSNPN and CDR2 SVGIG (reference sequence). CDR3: CAWSLWGAGAIDTQYF. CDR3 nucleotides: TGTGCCTGGAGTCTCTGGGGAGCGGGAGCGATAGATACGCAGTATTTT. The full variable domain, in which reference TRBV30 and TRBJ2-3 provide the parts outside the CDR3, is SQTIHQWPATLVQPVGSPLSLECTVEGTSNPNLYWYRQAAGRGLQLLFYSVGIGQISSEVPQNLSASRPQDRQFILSSKKLLLSDSGFYLCAWSLWGAGAIDTQYFGPGTRLTVL.

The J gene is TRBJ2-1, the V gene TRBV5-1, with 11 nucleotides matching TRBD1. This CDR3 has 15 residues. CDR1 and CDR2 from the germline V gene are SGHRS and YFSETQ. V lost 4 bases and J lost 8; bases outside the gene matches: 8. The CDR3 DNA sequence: TGCGCCAGCAGCCCCGGGACAGGGGGTAGGCATGAGCAGTTCTTC. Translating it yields CASSPGTGGRHEQFF.

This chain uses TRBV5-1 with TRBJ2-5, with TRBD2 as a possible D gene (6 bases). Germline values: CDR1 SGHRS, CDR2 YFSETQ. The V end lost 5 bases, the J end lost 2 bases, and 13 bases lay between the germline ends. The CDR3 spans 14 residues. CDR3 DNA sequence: TGCGCCAGCAGTCTGGGCGGGACGCAAGAGACCCAGTACTTC. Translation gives CASSLGGTQETQYF.

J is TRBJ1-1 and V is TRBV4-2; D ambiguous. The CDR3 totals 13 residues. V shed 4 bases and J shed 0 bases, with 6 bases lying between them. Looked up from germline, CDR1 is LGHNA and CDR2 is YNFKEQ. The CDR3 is CASSPTLNTEAFF. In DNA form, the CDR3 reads TGTGCCAGCAGCCCGACATTGAACACTGAAGCTTTCTTT.

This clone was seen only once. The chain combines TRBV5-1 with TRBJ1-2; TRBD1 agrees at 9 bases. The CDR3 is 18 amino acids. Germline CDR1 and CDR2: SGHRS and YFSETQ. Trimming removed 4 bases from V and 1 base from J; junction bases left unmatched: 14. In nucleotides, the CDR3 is TGCGCCAGCAGCCCCAAGGGGACAGGGCCCTTGGATAACTATGGCTACACCTTC. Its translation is CASSPKGTGPLDNYGYTF. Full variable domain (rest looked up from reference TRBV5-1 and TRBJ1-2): KAGVTQTPRYLIKTRGQQVTLSCSPISGHRSVSWYQQTPGQGLQFLFEYFSETQRNKGNFPGRFSGRQFSNSRSEMNVSTLELGDSALYLCASSPKGTGPLDNYGYTFGSGTRLTVV.

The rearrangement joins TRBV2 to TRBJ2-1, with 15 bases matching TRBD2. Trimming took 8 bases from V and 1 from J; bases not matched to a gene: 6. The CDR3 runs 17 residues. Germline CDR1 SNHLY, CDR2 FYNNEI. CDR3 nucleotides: TGTGCCAGCCTCGGGACTAGCGGGAGGCCTTCCTACAATGAGCAGTTCTTC. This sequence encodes CASLGTSGRPSYNEQFF. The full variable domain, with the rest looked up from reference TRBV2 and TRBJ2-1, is EPEVTQTPSHQVTQMGQEVILRCVPISNHLYFYWYRQILGQKVEFLVSFYNNEISEKSEIFDDQFSVERPDGSNFTLKIRSTKLEDSAMYFCASLGTSGRPSYNEQFFGPGTRLTVL.

The CDR3 DNA sequence: TGTGCCAGCTCACCAACGACTTGGGCGACTGAAGCTTTCTTT. Protein: CASSPTTWATEAFF. The chain combines TRBV18 with TRBJ1-1, with D unresolved. This CDR3 is built from 14 residues. CDR1 and CDR2 (germline): KGHSH, LQKENI. Trimming left V 2 bases short and J 5 bases short, with 12 bases between.

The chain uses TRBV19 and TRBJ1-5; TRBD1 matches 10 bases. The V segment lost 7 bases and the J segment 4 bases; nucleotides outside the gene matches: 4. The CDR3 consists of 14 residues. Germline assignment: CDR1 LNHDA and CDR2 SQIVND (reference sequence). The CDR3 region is CASKPGQGNQPQHF. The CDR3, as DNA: TGTGCCAGTAAACCGGGACAGGGGAATCAGCCCCAGCATTTT.

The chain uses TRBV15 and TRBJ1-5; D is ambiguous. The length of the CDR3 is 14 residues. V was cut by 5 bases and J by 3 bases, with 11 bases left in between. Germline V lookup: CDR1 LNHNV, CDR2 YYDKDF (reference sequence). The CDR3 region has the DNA TGTGCCACCAGCGCAGGCCCCTACAATCAGCCCCAGCATTTT. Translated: CATSAGPYNQPQHF. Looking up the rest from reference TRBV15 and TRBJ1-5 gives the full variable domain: DAMVIQNPRYQVTQFGKPVTLSCSQTLNHNVMYWYQQKSSQAPKLLFHYYDKDFNNEADTPDNFQSRRPNTSFCFLDIRSPGLGDTAMYLCATSAGPYNQPQHFGDGTRLSIL.

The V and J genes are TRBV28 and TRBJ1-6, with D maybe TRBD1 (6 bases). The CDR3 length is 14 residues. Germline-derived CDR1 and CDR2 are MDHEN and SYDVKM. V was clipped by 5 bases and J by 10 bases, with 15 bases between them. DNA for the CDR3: TGTGCCAGCAGTCCGGGACAAAGGAGCTCACCCCTCCACTTT. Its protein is CASSPGQRSSPLHF.

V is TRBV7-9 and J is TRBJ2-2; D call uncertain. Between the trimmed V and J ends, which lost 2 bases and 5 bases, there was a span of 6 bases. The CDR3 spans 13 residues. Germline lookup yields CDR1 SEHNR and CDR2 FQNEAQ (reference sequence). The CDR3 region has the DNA TGTGCCAGCAGCTTACAAGGAACCGGGGAGCTGTTTTTT. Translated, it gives CASSLQGTGELFF.

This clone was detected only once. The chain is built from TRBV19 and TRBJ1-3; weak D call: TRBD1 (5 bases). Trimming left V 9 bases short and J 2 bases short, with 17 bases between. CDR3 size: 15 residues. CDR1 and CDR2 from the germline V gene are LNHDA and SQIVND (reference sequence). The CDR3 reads CASSGTDLTGNTIYF. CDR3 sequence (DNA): TGTGCCAGCAGTGGGACGGACCTAACTGGAAACACCATATATTTT.

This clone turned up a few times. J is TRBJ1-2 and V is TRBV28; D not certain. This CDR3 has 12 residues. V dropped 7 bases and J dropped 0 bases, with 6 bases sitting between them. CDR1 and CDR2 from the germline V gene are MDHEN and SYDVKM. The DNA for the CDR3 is TGTGCCAGCACATCGGCTAACTATGGCTACACCTTC. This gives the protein CASTSANYGYTF.

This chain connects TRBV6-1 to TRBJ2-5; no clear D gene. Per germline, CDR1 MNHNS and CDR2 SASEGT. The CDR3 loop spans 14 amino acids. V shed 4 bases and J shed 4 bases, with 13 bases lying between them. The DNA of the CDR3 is TGTGCCAGCAGTGCCCGGTGGGCCTTAGAGACCCAGTACTTC. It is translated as CASSARWALETQYF.